This T cell receptor beta chain emerged from a study of blood T cell repertoires in COVID-19. Study-wide context: Both acute and convalescent COVID-19 samples were obtained from the United States, Italy and Spain.

Clones were sequenced by immunoSEQ multiplex PCR, and TCRdb holds only the in-frame ones, with some missing. Here the sample spans over 60,000 clones, around four fifths being singletons. Germline values: CDR1 SGDLS, CDR2 YYNGEE. With 6 bases clipped from V and 4 bases from J, the junction kept 6 bases outside the gene matches. The CDR3 contains 14 residues. The TCR comes from a man aged 60 to 75 with COVID-19, enrolled during active disease. The chain employs TRBV9 and TRBJ2-7; 11 bases fit TRBD1. The sample consisted of peripheral blood. The DNA for the CDR3 is TGTGCCAGCACCCCCGGGACAGGGGGGTACGAGCAGTACTTC. Translated, it gives CASTPGTGGYEQYF. Full variable domain (outside the CDR3, taken from reference TRBV9 and TRBJ2-7): DSGVTQTPKHLITATGQRVTLRCSPRSGDLSVYWYQQSLDQGLQFLIQYYNGEERAKGNILERFSAQQFPDLHSELNLSSLELGDSALYFCASTPGTGGYEQYFGPGTRLTVT.